The 21 T cell receptor beta chains listed next were all sequenced from one sample in a study of blood T cells in healthy people across ages. The authors ran a second PCR of roughly 6 to 12 cycles using a sample-barcoded 5' primer and a J-beta primer mix. TCRdb reprocessed the 5' RACE reads via MiXCR and lists one record per CDR3 protein. Counted here are approximately 800,000 distinct CDR3 sequences, roughly 53% occurring once; the ten biggest clones make up roughly two fifths. What was sequenced was blood. Receptors originate from an elderly man in good health.

This clonotype has just one count. The chain employs TRBV5-1 and TRBJ1-1; D uncertain. This CDR3 contains 15 residues. Germline V lookup: CDR1 SGHRS, CDR2 YFSETQ. V gave up 4 bases and J gave up 4 bases, with 17 bases separating them. In DNA, the CDR3 is TGCGCCAGCAGCGGTGACGGTGACTGGGGCACTGAAGCTTTCTTT. Protein product: CASSGDGDWGTEAFF.

The V and J genes are TRBV28 and TRBJ2-3; D is undetermined. V lost 6 bases and J lost 7, with 11 bases in between. CDR1 and CDR2 from the germline V gene are MDHEN and SYDVKM. The CDR3 runs to 12 residues. The CDR3 coding sequence is TGTGCCAGCAGCCCCGAATGGAATACGCAGTATTTT. Its protein product is CASSPEWNTQYF.

The rearrangement uses TRBV5-4 and TRBJ2-5, with D tentatively TRBD2 (6 bases). The CDR3 runs 14 residues. V dropped 2 bases and J dropped 3 bases, with 11 bases sitting between them. CDR1 is SGHNT and CDR2 is YYREEE in the germline V gene (reference sequence). The DNA of the CDR3 is TGTGCCAGCAGCTTTACCTGGGGGGAAGAGACCCAGTACTTC. It encodes CASSFTWGEETQYF.

In this sample, this clonotype turned up once. V and J are TRBV20-1 and TRBJ2-1; 7 bases line up with TRBD2. With V trimmed by 6 bases and J by 4 bases, 12 bases remained unmatched. Germline V gene lookup returns CDR1 DFQATT and CDR2 SNEGSKA (reference sequence). The CDR3 sequence is 15 residues long. CDR3 sequence reads: CSAPPREGSYNEQFF. In nucleotides, the CDR3 is TGCAGTGCCCCCCCCAGGGAGGGATCTTACAATGAGCAGTTCTTC.

This clonotype was detected only once. The chain joins TRBV25-1 to TRBJ2-5; D unclear. V dropped 6 bases and J dropped 11 bases, with 19 bases sitting between them. This CDR3 is 13 amino acids long. Germline V gives CDR1 MGHDK, CDR2 SYGVNS. CDR3 nucleotides: TGTGCCAGCAGGAACGAATTATCCAATGAGCAGTACTTC. Its translation: CASRNELSNEQYF.

This clonotype was picked up a small number of times. This rearrangement joins TRBV21-1 to TRBJ2-5; the table's D gene call, TRBD1, was not cross checked with the DNA. TRBV21-1 is listed as a pseudogene. The CDR3 has 15 residues. CDR3 in DNA: TGTGCCAGCAGCAAAGCCGACAGGGTTGGGGAGACCCAGTACTTC. The encoded protein is CASSKADRVGETQYF.

As for this clonotype: No DNA is shown, since the ends of the CDR3 on it are uncertain; the CDR3 is the one TCRdb lists. The chain joins TRBV21-1 to TRBJ2-1; the DNA was not used to check the table's D call, TRBD1. TRBV21-1 is a listed pseudogene. The CDR3 contains 12 residues when both ends are counted. The chain's CDR3 is CASVGGGNEQFF.

This clonotype was observed a few times. This chain connects TRBV12-3 or TRBV12-4 to TRBJ1-1, with D uncertain. V was clipped by 4 bases and J by 4 bases, with 13 bases between them. This CDR3 has 14 amino acids. The CDR3 sequence is CASSWLPRGTEAFF. The CDR3 coding sequence is TGTGCCAGCAGTTGGTTACCAAGAGGCACTGAAGCTTTCTTT.

This clonotype showed up just a few times. This chain connects TRBV7-6 to TRBJ1-5, with 7 positions matching TRBD1. Germline assignment: CDR1 SGHVS and CDR2 FNYEAQ. V was clipped by 5 bases and J by 4 bases; unmatched bases: 14. This CDR3 spans 17 amino acids. CDR3 DNA: TGTGCCAGCAGCCCAACTACCGGGACAGCGCTTAATCAGCCCCAGCATTTT. It specifies CASSPTTGTALNQPQHF.

This chain connects TRBV25-1 to TRBJ2-7; D perhaps matches TRBD1 (5 bases). The CDR3 contains 13 residues. V was trimmed by 11 bases and J by 2 bases, leaving 16 bases between them. Per germline, CDR1 MGHDK and CDR2 SYGVNS. CDR3 residues: CAARKGPTYEQYF. The CDR3 coding sequence is TGTGCCGCCAGAAAGGGGCCCACCTACGAGCAGTACTTC.

The chain carries TRBV24-1 and TRBJ2-2; 10 bases map to TRBD1. The trim removed 4 bases at V and 4 bases at J, leaving 5 bases unmatched. This CDR3 contains 16 residues. Per the germline V gene, CDR1 is KGHDR and CDR2 is SFDVKD. The CDR3 coding sequence is TGTGCCACCAGTGAACCTCGGACAGGGGGCACCGGGGAGCTGTTTTTT. As protein: CATSEPRTGGTGELFF.

The chain has TRBV15 and TRBJ2-7; D gene unclear. The J call is doubtful: the DNA matches TRBJ2-5 better. The CDR3 length is 11 residues. From germline, CDR1 is LNHNV and CDR2 YYDKDF (reference sequence). CDR3 nucleotides: TGTGCCACCGGCCCCGGTGGGACCCAGTACTTC. Its protein is CATGPGGTQYF.

The V call is TRBV12-3 or TRBV12-4, the J call TRBJ2-7, with 9 positions matching TRBD1. J was trimmed by 5 bases and V by 5 bases; bases with no gene match: 13. The CDR3 loop spans 16 amino acids. As DNA, the CDR3 is TGTGCCAGCAGTATCGGGGTGGGGACAGGGTCCCACGAGCAGTACTTC. The encoded protein is CASSIGVGTGSHEQYF.

This clonotype turned up a few times. The chain is built from TRBV7-2 and TRBJ1-2, with 10 bases fitting TRBD1. CDR1 SGHTA and CDR2 FQGNSA come from the germline V gene. V was clipped by 4 bases and J by 6 bases; unmatched bases: 8. The CDR3 contains 15 residues. The CDR3 region has the DNA TGTGCCAGCAGCTGGGGACAGGGGAGGAGTGATGGCTACACCTTC. This codes for CASSWGQGRSDGYTF.

This clonotype was seen only a few times. The V call is TRBV10-3, the J call TRBJ2-3; D might be TRBD1 (6 bases). The CDR3 has 13 residues. V was cut by 6 bases and J by 0 bases, with 7 bases left in between. Per the germline V gene, CDR1 is ENHRY and CDR2 is SYGVKD. The CDR3 loop is CAIRQGSTDTQYF. DNA for the CDR3: TGTGCCATCAGGCAGGGGAGCACAGATACGCAGTATTTT.

The chain uses TRBV20-1 and TRBJ2-1; 8 bases agree with TRBD2. The CDR3 sequence is 15 residues long. V trimming: 6 bases; J trimming: 5 bases; junction bases outside the gene matches: 12. Germline CDR1 DFQATT, CDR2 SNEGSKA (reference sequence). The CDR3 DNA sequence: TGCAGTGCGGAGCCTAGCGGGCCTTCCCACAATGAGCAGTTCTTC. Its protein product is CSAEPSGPSHNEQFF.

The chain couples TRBV2 to TRBJ2-5; D is unclear. TRBJ2-7 matches the DNA end more closely, so the J call is doubtful. In germline, CDR1 is SNHLY, CDR2 FYNNEI. The CDR3 spans 13 residues. CDR3 sequence (DNA): TGTGCCAGCAGGGTCGGCCAGACTCGCGAGCAGTACTTC. Amino acids: CASRVGQTREQYF.

The V call is TRBV6-1, the J call TRBJ2-4, with TRBD2 matching over 7 bases. Gene TRBJ2-7 matches the end of the DNA better, so the J call may be wrong. The germline gives CDR1 MNHNS, CDR2 SASEGT. The CDR3 totals 16 residues. The CDR3 loop reads CASRAGLVGSAYEQYF. The CDR3 DNA follows: TGTGCCAGCAGGGCTGGACTAGTTGGTTCTGCGTACGAGCAGTACTTC.

V usage is TRBV30 and J usage is TRBJ1-1; a possible D gene is TRBD1 (6 bases). The CDR3 has 12 residues. Germline assignment: CDR1 GTSNPN and CDR2 SVGIG (reference sequence). The V end was cut by 8 bases, the J end by 1 base, with 11 bases between. DNA of the CDR3: TGTGCCCGGGGACACACGAACACTGAAGCTTTCTTT. Protein product: CARGHTNTEAFF.

This chain joins TRBV5-1 and TRBJ1-1, with D possibly TRBD1 on 5 matching bases. V was trimmed by 4 bases and J by 8 bases, leaving 18 bases between them. Germline V lookup: CDR1 SGHRS, CDR2 YFSETQ. This CDR3 is 14 amino acids long. DNA for the CDR3: TGCGCCAGCAGCCCGAACGGGACGCCCCTGGAAGCTTTCTTT. It encodes CASSPNGTPLEAFF. Filled out from reference TRBV5-1 and TRBJ1-1, the complete variable domain reads KAGVTQTPRYLIKTRGQQVTLSCSPISGHRSVSWYQQTPGQGLQFLFEYFSETQRNKGNFPGRFSGRQFSNSRSEMNVSTLELGDSALYLCASSPNGTPLEAFFGQGTRLTVV.

This chain uses TRBV6-6 with TRBJ2-3; tentative D call: TRBD1 (6 bases). This CDR3 is 14 amino acids long. CDR1 and CDR2 from the germline V gene are MNHNY and SVGAGI (reference sequence). V was trimmed by 6 bases and J by 8 bases, leaving 18 bases between them. The CDR3: CASRQRQVEGTQYF. The CDR3 region has the DNA TGTGCCAGCAGACAAAGACAGGTTGAGGGTACGCAGTATTTT.